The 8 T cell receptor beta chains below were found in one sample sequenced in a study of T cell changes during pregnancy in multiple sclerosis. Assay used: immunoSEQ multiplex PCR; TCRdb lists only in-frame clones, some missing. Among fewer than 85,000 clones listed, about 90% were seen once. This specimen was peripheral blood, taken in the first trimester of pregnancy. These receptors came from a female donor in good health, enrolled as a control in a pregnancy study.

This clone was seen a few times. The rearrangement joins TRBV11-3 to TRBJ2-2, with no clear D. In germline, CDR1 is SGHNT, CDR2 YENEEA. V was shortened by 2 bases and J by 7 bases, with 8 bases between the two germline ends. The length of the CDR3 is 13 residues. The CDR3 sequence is CASSLRSGGELFF. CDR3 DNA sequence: TGTGCCAGCAGCTTAAGGTCGGGCGGGGAGCTGTTTTTT.

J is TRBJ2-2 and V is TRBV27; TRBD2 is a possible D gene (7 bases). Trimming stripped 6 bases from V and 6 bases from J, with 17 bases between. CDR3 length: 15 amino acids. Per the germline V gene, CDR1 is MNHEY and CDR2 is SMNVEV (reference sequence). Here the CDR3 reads CASRPSGGRPGELFF. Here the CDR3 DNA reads TGTGCCAGCAGACCCTCGGGGGGCAGACCCGGGGAGCTGTTTTTT.

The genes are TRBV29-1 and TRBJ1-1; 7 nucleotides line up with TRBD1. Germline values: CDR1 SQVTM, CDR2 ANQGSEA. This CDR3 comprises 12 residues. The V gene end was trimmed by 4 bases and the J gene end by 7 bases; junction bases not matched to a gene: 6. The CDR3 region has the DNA TGCAGCGTTGGACAGGGATCTAGTGAAGCTTTCTTT. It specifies CSVGQGSSEAFF. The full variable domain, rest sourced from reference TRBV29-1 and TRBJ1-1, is SAVISQKPSRDICQRGTSLTIQCQVDSQVTMMFWYRQQPGQSLTLIATANQGSEATYESGFVIDKFPISRPNLTFSTLTVSNMSPEDSSIYLCSVGQGSSEAFFGQGTRLTVV.

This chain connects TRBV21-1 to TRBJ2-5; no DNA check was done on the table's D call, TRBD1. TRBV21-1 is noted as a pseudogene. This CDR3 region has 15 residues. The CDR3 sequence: CASSKLGRVQETQYF. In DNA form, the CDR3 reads TGTGCCAGCAGCAAACTAGGCAGGGTCCAAGAGACCCAGTACTTC.

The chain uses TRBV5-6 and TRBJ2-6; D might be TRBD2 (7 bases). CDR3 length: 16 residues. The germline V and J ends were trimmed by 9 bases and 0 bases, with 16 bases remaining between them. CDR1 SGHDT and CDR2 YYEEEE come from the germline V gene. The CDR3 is CATAGEGHSGANVLTF. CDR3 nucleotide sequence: TGTGCCACCGCAGGGGAGGGCCACTCTGGGGCCAACGTCCTGACTTTC.

CDR3 residues: CASSFSWEGRETQYF. In nucleotides, the CDR3 is TGTGCCAGCAGTTTTTCGTGGGAGGGCCGAGAGACCCAGTACTTC. The gene calls are TRBV28 and TRBJ2-5, with 7 bases aligning to TRBD2. CDR3 length: 15 residues. Trimming cost V 3 bases and J 4 bases; bases outside gene matches: 8. The germline gives CDR1 MDHEN, CDR2 SYDVKM.

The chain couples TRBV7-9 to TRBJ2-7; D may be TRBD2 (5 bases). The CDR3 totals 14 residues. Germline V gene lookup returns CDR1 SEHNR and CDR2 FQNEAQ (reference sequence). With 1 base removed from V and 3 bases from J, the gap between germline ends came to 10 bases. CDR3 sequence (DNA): TGTGCCAGCAGCTTAGGTCTAGCTTTCTACGAGCAGTACTTC. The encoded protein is CASSLGLAFYEQYF.

CDR3 residues: CASSPGAGELFF. The CDR3 nucleotides read TGTGCCAGCAGCCCCGGGGCCGGGGAGCTGTTTTTT. The chain employs TRBV6-6 and TRBJ2-2; D is perhaps TRBD2 (5 bases). Germline V lookup: CDR1 MNHNY, CDR2 SVGAGI (reference sequence). This CDR3 has 12 amino acids. The ends were cut back, 6 bases at V and 6 bases at J, with 8 bases in the middle.